The present entry profiles one T cell receptor beta chain with its context. The antigen remains undetermined. Blood specimens came from baseline, cycle 4 day 1, and cycle 7 day 1. The data derive from a study of OX40 agonist ivuxolimab in advanced cancers. Study observations and caveats: Clones of CD4+ and CD8+ blood T cells grew by week 6 at doses of 0.1 to 3.0 mg/kg. Among some nonresponders, normalized T-cell clonal expansion was also low.

Germline V CDR1 and CDR2: LGHNA, YNFKEQ. The length of the CDR3 is 17 residues. V was shortened by 0 bases and J by 0 bases, with 12 bases between the two germline ends. TCRdb's table, derived via immunoSEQ multiplex PCR, lists solely in-frame clones and lacks some. The profile covers 100,000 or so clones, with about nine tenths appearing a single time and approximately 0.3% taken by the ten largest. The V and J genes are TRBV4-2 and TRBJ1-3; D unclear. The source material was CD4+ or CD8+ T cells sorted from blood, sampled in a trial of the OX40 agonist ivuxolimab. This sequence originates from an adult with an advanced solid tumor such as melanoma, head and neck, liver or kidney cancer. The CDR3 bases are TGTGCCAGCAGCCAAGACGGAGCCACGGCCTCTGGAAACACCATATATTTT. Translating it yields CASSQDGATASGNTIYF.